This T cell receptor beta chain was profiled in a study of blood T cell repertoires in COVID-19. Clones were sequenced by immunoSEQ multiplex PCR, and TCRdb holds only the in-frame ones, with some missing. Seen here are 300,000 or so clones, approximately 90% observed once, and the top ten hold 3.5% to 4.5%. V was clipped by 1 base and J by 6 bases; unmatched bases: 10. CDR1 is SGHDT and CDR2 is YYEEEE in the germline V gene. The CDR3 consists of 15 residues. The source is a middle-aged woman with acute or convalescent COVID-19. Sequencing input: peripheral blood. The rearrangement joins TRBV5-6 to TRBJ2-7; 7 nucleotides align to TRBD2. The DNA of the CDR3 is TGTGCCAGCAGCTTGAGAGCGGGATCGATAGGCGAGCAGTACGTC. Residues: CASSLRAGSIGEQYV.